Listed below are T cell receptor beta chains from one sample, sequenced in a study of blood T cell repertoires in COVID-19. The protocol was immunoSEQ multiplex PCR, while the TCRdb copy is restricted to in-frame clones and leaves out a portion. This table has about 50,000 clones, 85% to 90% appearing once. The sequenced material came from peripheral blood. The receptors derive from an elderly man with active COVID-19. CDR3s include the opening cysteine and the closing phenylalanine or tryptophan. Size tells how often a clone was seen (once, few, many) or the class of an expanded clone, and some rows leave it out.

>TRBV19|-
CASSYSSGRAPPGANVLTF
>TRBV5-1|-
CASSLGTSGKTIF
>TRBV5-6|-
CASSLVSSGRGETQYF
>TRBV27|-
CASSFLLADFTDTQYF
>TRBV7-2|-
CASSPQRASHYEQFF
>TRBV4-1|-
CASSQDAGSQETQYF
>TRBV11-2|-
CASSRDFTDYNEQFF
>TRBV2|-
CASSSGLAVQDTQYF
>TRBV6-2/TRBV6-3|-
CASSRIGGTESYEQYF
>TRBV13|once
CASSSSGTANTGELFF
>TRBV9|-
CASSVGPSQETQYF
>TRBV10-3|-
CASRQGGRTEAFF
>TRBV11-3|-
CASSLRRGSEAFF
>TRBV19|-
CASSRRDIINQPQHF
>TRBV7-2|-
CASSLFTRGDEQFF
>TRBV3-1/TRBV3-2|-
CASSHLAGAINEQFF
>TRBV5-6|-
CASSSGGETQYF
>TRBV7-7|few
CASSLGRTVQTGELFF
>TRBV19|-
CASSGNRGYEQYF
>TRBV15|-
CATSRADRGNTGELFF
>TRBV5-1|-
CASSEVASSYNEQFF
>TRBV13|-
CASSLRGGETQYF
>TRBV7-6|-
CASSLRQSSYEQYF
>TRBV6-5|-
CASAAPSSYEQYF
>TRBV18|-
CASSPLRSDTYEQYF
>TRBV4-1|-
CASSQTTRTSFYEQYF
>TRBV27|-
CASSGVTSGRASRAYNEQFF
>TRBV19|-
CASTLSQTRSSYNEQFF
>TRBV4-2|-
CASSQASLDREPYEQYF
>TRBV7-9|-
CASSLARGRVGYTF
>TRBV7-3|-
CASSPSGTTLYEQYF
>TRBV6-2/TRBV6-3|-
CASSYLREGSNYGYTF
>TRBV6-4|-
CASRPGQGANYGYTF
>TRBV27|once
CASRTGTTNSPLHF
>TRBV19|-
CASNDAQGAADTQYF
>TRBV5-1|-
CASSPDGAMNTEAFF
>TRBV25-1|-
CASSELDNNQPQHF
>TRBV12-3/TRBV12-4|-
CASSSDFSYEQYF
>TRBV19|-
CASSNREGGYTF
>TRBV14|-
CASSRTSGSVQYF
>TRBV7-9|-
CASSLAFGNTGELFF
>TRBV19|-
CASSRLAGTTDTQYF
>TRBV2|-
CASSVYGGETQYF
>TRBV4-3|-
CASRLGQGAGEQYF
>TRBV18|-
CASSPGGTAYQPQHF
>TRBV5-4|once
CASRPGTSDYNEQFF
>TRBV6-5|-
CASSYGTGRSSYEQYF
>TRBV18|once
CASSATGGAYEQYF
>TRBV2|-
CASSKRPGVGSNQPQHF
>TRBV18|-
CASSPAGVAYEQYF